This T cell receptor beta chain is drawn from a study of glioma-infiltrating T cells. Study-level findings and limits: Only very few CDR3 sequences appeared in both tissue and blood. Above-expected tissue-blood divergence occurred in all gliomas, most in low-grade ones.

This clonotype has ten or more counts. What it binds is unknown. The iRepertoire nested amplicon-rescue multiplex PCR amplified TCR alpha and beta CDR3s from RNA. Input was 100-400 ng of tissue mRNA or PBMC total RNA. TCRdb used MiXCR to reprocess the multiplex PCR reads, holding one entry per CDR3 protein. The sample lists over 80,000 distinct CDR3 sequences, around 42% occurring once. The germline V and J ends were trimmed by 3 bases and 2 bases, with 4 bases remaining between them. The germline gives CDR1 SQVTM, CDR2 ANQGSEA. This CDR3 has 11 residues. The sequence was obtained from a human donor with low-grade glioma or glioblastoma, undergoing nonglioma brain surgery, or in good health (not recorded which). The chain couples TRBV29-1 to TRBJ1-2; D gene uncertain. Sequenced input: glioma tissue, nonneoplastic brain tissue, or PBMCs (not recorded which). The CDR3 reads CSVERNYGYTF. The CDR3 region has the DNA TGCAGCGTTGAGCGGAACTATGGCTACACCTTC.